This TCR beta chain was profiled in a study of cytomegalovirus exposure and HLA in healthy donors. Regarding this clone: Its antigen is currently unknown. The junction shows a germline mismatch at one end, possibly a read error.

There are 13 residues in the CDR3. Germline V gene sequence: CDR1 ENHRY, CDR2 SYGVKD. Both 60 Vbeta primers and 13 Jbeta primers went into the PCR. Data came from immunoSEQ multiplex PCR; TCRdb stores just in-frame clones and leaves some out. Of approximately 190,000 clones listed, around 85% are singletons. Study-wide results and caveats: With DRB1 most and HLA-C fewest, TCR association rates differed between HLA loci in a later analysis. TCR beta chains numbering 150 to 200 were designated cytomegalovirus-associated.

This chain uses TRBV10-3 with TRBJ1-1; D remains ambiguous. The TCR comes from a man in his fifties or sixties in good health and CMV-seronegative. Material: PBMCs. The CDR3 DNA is TGTGCTATCAAGAGCGGACCATCAGGTGAAGCTTTCTTT. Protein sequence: CAIKSGPSGEAFF.